These 19 T cell receptor beta chains were sequenced from one sample in a study of molecular identifiers for immune sequencing clone quantification. TCRdb redid the calling of the PCR reads with MiXCR, one entry per CDR3 protein. The table includes approximately 550,000 distinct CDR3 sequences, roughly 23% detected once. Sequenced sample: naive CD8+ T cells from blood, with Jurkat cell RNA spiked in. Subset described: FACS-sorted CD8+CD4-CCR7+CD45RA+ naive T cells. Source of these receptors: a human donor in good health. Some libraries in this study had Jurkat cell RNA spiked in.

This clonotype was seen many times. The gene calls are TRBV4-1 and TRBJ2-5; D is unclear. The germline gives CDR1 MGHRA, CDR2 YSYEKL. V was trimmed by 4 bases and J by 5 bases, leaving 8 bases between them. CDR3 size: 12 residues. In DNA, the CDR3 is TGCGCCAGCAGCCGCGGCGCGGAGACCCAGTACTTC. It translates to CASSRGAETQYF.

Many counts were recorded for this clonotype. This chain joins TRBV20-1 and TRBJ2-3, with 13 bases identical to TRBD2. V was pared by 5 bases and J by 4 bases, with 6 bases of the junction left unmatched. CDR1 is DFQATT, CDR2 SNEGSKA, per germline (reference sequence). The CDR3 contains 15 residues. CDR3 region: CSASRTSGSADTQYF. The CDR3 nucleotides are TGCAGTGCTTCCCGGACTAGCGGGAGTGCAGATACGCAGTATTTT.

This sequence joins TRBV5-4 and TRBJ1-1, with D possibly being TRBD1 (6 bases). The V gene lost 0 bases and the J gene lost 0 bases, with 9 bases spanning the gap. Per the germline V gene, CDR1 is SGHNT and CDR2 is YYREEE (reference sequence). The length of the CDR3 is 15 residues. The CDR3 reads CASSLERTVNTEAFF. In nucleotides, the CDR3 is TGTGCCAGCAGCTTGGAAAGGACAGTGAACACTGAAGCTTTCTTT.

This clonotype has at least ten counts. The rearrangement uses TRBV28 and TRBJ2-3; 8 bases line up with TRBD1. V lost 5 bases to trimming and J lost 4 bases; unmatched junction nucleotides: 5. This CDR3 has 14 amino acids. Germline lookup yields CDR1 MDHEN and CDR2 SYDVKM. For the CDR3, the DNA is TGTGCCAGCAGTAAGGACAGGGTAGCAGATACGCAGTATTTT. This sequence encodes CASSKDRVADTQYF.

On this clonotype: At one end the junction does not follow the germline gene, possibly because of a read error. CDR3 residues: CASSQEGAGPSAHF. CDR3 sequence (DNA): TGTGCCAGCAGCCAAGAGGGGGCAGGCCCCTCCGCCCACTTC. The chain employs TRBV3-1 and TRBJ2-5, with a possible D match to TRBD1 (6 bases). CDR3 length: 14 amino acids. Germline V CDR1 and CDR2: LGHDT, YNNKEL (reference sequence).

The chain links TRBV14 to TRBJ1-4, with D possibly TRBD1 on 6 matching bases. CDR1 SGHDN and CDR2 FVKESK come from the germline V gene. This CDR3 has 14 residues. Trimming took 4 bases from V and 7 from J, leaving 13 bases between them. The CDR3 coding sequence is TGTGCCAGCAGCCCACATGGGGGCGGTGAAAAACTGTTTTTT. Its protein product is CASSPHGGGEKLFF.

About this clonotype itself: A much larger clonotype is one base distant, so this may be a read error. Since the CDR3 does not end with the conserved phenylalanine or tryptophan, this likely comes from a read error. This chain uses TRBV5-6 with TRBJ2-7, with a tentative D call TRBD1 (5 bases). The CDR3 length is 13 residues. V dropped 4 bases and J dropped 4 bases, with 12 bases sitting between them. Germline V gene sequence: CDR1 SGHDT, CDR2 YYEEEE. In DNA form, the CDR3 reads TGTGCCAGCAGCCCAGGGTGGATGTACGAGCAGTACCTC. Translation gives CASSPGWMYEQYL.

This clonotype was detected a few times. The chain carries TRBV20-1 and TRBJ1-5; TRBD1 agrees at 7 bases. V was pared by 3 bases and J by 3 bases, with 11 bases of the junction left unmatched. Germline CDR1 is DFQATT and CDR2 is SNEGSKA (reference sequence). The length of the CDR3 is 16 residues. CDR3 protein: CSASSGRGSSNQPQHF. In DNA, the CDR3 is TGCAGTGCTAGTTCCGGCAGGGGGTCGTCCAATCAGCCCCAGCATTTT.

This chain uses TRBV5-3 with TRBJ2-3; 9 bases fit TRBD1. TRBV5-3 is an ORF; its function is uncertain. The CDR3 covers 19 residues. V gave up 8 bases and J gave up 0 bases; unmatched junction bases: 19. The CDR3 region has the DNA TGTGCCAGCAGTTCCGGGACAGGGTATTCGGCGGCGAGCACAGATACGCAGTATTTT. Its translation is CASSSGTGYSAASTDTQYF.

The chain employs TRBV28 and TRBJ2-1; 10 bases match TRBD2. Germline CDR1 and CDR2: MDHEN and SYDVKM. This CDR3 contains 14 residues. J lost 5 bases, V lost 6 bases, and 4 bases had no gene match. CDR3 in amino acids: CASSRTSGNNEQFF. In DNA, the CDR3 is TGTGCCAGCAGCCGGACTAGCGGCAACAATGAGCAGTTCTTC.

This clonotype has only a few counts. The V gene is TRBV20-1, the J gene TRBJ2-1; D might be TRBD1 (6 bases). The germline V and J ends were trimmed by 0 bases and 3 bases, with 12 bases remaining between them. Germline assignment: CDR1 DFQATT and CDR2 SNEGSKA (reference sequence). The length of the CDR3 is 15 residues. Here the CDR3 DNA reads TGCAGTGCTAGAGATCCCAGGGGCTTCTACAATGAGCAGTTCTTC. It translates to CSARDPRGFYNEQFF.

This clonotype was seen more than once but under ten times. This chain uses TRBV27 with TRBJ2-5, with 7 bases aligning to TRBD1. Germline loops: CDR1 MNHEY, CDR2 SMNVEV (reference sequence). This CDR3 contains 11 residues. Trimming took 9 bases from V and 5 from J; bases not matched to a gene: 3. In DNA form, the CDR3 reads TGTGCCAGGACAGGGTTGGAGACCCAGTACTTC. Residues: CARTGLETQYF.

This clonotype was counted a few times. This chain connects TRBV24-1 to TRBJ2-5; D not resolved. CDR3 length: 12 amino acids. Germline V gene data show CDR1 as KGHDR and CDR2 as SFDVKD. V was pared by 2 bases and J by 2 bases, with 2 bases between. The CDR3 loop reads CATSDYQETQYF. Here the CDR3 DNA reads TGTGCCACCAGTGATTATCAAGAGACCCAGTACTTC.

This clonotype has ten or more counts. The DNA of the CDR3 is TGCGCCAGCAGTCAAAGATCGGGGGATGAGCAGTTCTTC. Amino acids: CASSQRSGDEQFF. The rearrangement links TRBV4-1 to TRBJ2-1; possibly TRBD2 for D (6 bases). V lost 6 bases and J lost 8, with 14 bases in between. Germline V gives CDR1 MGHRA, CDR2 YSYEKL. CDR3 length: 13 amino acids.

This chain uses TRBV6-2 or TRBV6-3 with TRBJ2-3; 15 bases align to TRBD2. The germline gives CDR1 MNHEY, CDR2 SVGEGT. J gave up 0 bases and V 6 bases, and 7 bases lay outside the gene matches. CDR3 length equals 18 residues. CDR3: CASRPGTSGRRSTDTQYF. The CDR3 DNA is TGTGCCAGCAGACCCGGGACTAGCGGGAGGAGAAGCACAGATACGCAGTATTTT.

V is TRBV18 and J is TRBJ1-5, with a possible D match to TRBD1 (6 bases). The V gene's germline CDR1 is KGHSH and CDR2 LQKENI. Trimming left V 2 bases short and J 6 bases short, with 14 bases between. The CDR3 covers 15 residues. CDR3 in DNA: TGTGCCAGCTCACCAGGTCAGGGGATGGGTCAGCCCCAGCATTTT. As protein: CASSPGQGMGQPQHF.

This clonotype has just a few counts. The chain is built from TRBV19 and TRBJ1-5; a possible D gene is TRBD1 (6 bases). Per germline, CDR1 LNHDA and CDR2 SQIVND (reference sequence). The CDR3 is 12 amino acids. Trimming cost V 7 bases and J 6 bases, with 10 bases left between them. For the CDR3, the DNA is TGTGCCAGTAACGAGGGGGTTCAGCCCCAGCATTTT. The encoded protein is CASNEGVQPQHF.

This clonotype has a count of ten or more. The chain recombines TRBV7-8 with TRBJ2-1; no clear D gene. The germline V gene encodes CDR1 SGHVS and CDR2 FQNEAQ. The CDR3 sequence is 13 residues long. The V end lost 5 bases, the J end lost 16 bases, and 21 bases lay between the germline ends. Here the CDR3 DNA reads TGTGCCAGCAGCCCAGAGCGCCGGGTTAAGGGCTTCTTC. It yields the protein CASSPERRVKGFF.

The sample holds many counts of this clonotype. The rearrangement links TRBV27 to TRBJ2-3; D might be TRBD1 (6 bases). The V end lost 5 bases, the J end lost 6 bases, and 15 bases lay between the germline ends. Germline V gene lookup returns CDR1 MNHEY and CDR2 SMNVEV (reference sequence). There are 14 residues in the CDR3. CDR3 region: CASSHRVNADTQYF. CDR3 bases: TGTGCCAGCAGTCACAGGGTAAATGCGGATACGCAGTATTTT.